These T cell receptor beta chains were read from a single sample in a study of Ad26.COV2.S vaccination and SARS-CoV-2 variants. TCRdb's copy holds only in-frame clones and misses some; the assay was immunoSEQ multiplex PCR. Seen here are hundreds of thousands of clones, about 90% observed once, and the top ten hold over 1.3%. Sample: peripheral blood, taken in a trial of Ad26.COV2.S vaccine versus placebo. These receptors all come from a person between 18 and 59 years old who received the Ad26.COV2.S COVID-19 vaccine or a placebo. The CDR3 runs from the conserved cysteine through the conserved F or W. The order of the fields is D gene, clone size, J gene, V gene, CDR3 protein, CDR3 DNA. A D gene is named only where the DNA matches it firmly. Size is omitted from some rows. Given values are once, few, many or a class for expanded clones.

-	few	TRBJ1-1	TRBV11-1	CASSPRDGNTEAFF	TGTGCCAGCAGCCCTAGGGACGGAAACACTGAAGCTTTCTTT
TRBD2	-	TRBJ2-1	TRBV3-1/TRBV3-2	CASSQVRSGASGGTASYNEQFF	TGTGCCAGCAGCCAAGTAAGATCCGGAGCTAGCGGGGGGACCGCCTCCTACAATGAGCAGTTCTTC
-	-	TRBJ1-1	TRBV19	CASSIGTGRPTEAFF	TGTGCCAGTAGTATAGGGACTGGACGCCCCACTGAAGCTTTCTTT
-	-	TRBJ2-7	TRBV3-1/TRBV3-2	CASSQDTTSSYEQYF	TGTGCCAGCAGCCAAGATACTACCTCCTCCTACGAGCAGTACTTC
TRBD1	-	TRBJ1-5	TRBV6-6	CASNLMTGNNQPQHF	TGTGCCAGCAACCTAATGACAGGGAACAATCAGCCCCAGCATTTT
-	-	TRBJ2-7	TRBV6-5	CASSYRQAYEQYF	TGTGCCAGCAGTTATAGACAGGCCTACGAGCAGTACTTC
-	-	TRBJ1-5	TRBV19	CASSPRSLEGGQPQHF	TGTGCCAGTAGTCCCCGCAGCCTCGAAGGGGGACAGCCCCAGCATTTT
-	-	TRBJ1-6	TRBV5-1	CASSLGQADNSPLHF	TGCGCCAGCAGCTTGGGACAGGCCGATAATTCACCCCTCCACTTT
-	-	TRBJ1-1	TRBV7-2	CASSLRPQMNTEAFF	TGTGCCAGCAGCTTGAGGCCACAGATGAACACTGAAGCTTTCTTT
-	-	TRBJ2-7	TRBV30	CAWTSEFYEQYF	TGTGCCTGGACTAGCGAGTTCTACGAGCAGTACTTC
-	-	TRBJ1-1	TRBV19	CASSIVLNRAEAFF	TGTGCCAGTAGTATCGTCCTAAACAGGGCTGAAGCTTTCTTT
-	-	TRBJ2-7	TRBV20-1	CGWQQGYEQYF	TGCGGCTGGCAACAGGGCTACGAGCAGTACTTC
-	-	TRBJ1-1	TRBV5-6	CASSLVGGNTEAFF	TGTGCCAGCAGCTTGGTAGGGGGGAACACTGAAGCTTTCTTT
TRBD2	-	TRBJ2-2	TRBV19	CASTGTRNTGELFF	TGTGCCAGTACCGGGACTAGAAACACCGGGGAGCTGTTTTTT
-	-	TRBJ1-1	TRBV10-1	CASSELQGKVPEAFF	TGCGCCAGCAGTGAACTTCAGGGTAAGGTCCCTGAAGCTTTCTTT
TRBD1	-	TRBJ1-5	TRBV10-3	CAISGDRGNQPQHF	TGTGCCATCAGTGGGGACAGGGGCAATCAGCCCCAGCATTTT
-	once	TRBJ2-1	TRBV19	CASSIRILNEQFF	TGTGCCAGTAGTATAAGGATACTGAATGAGCAGTTCTTC
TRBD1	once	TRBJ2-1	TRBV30	CAWSGTGDNEQFF	TGTGCCTGGTCCGGGACAGGGGACAATGAGCAGTTCTTC
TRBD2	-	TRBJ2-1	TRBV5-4	CASSSGGTSVYNEQFF	TGTGCCAGCAGCTCAGGTGGGACTAGCGTCTACAATGAGCAGTTCTTC
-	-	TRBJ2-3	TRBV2	CASSEALVTDTQYF	TGTGCCAGCAGTGAAGCGCTTGTCACAGATACGCAGTATTTT
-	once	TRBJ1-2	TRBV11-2	CASSPNLNSYGYTF	TGTGCCAGCAGCCCTAACCTCAACAGCTATGGCTACACCTTC
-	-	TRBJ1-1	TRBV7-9	CASSLVHKNTEAFF	TGTGCCAGCAGCTTAGTGCACAAGAACACTGAAGCTTTCTTT
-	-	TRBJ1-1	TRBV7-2	CASSLTYGAEAFF	TGTGCCAGCAGCTTAACATATGGAGCTGAAGCTTTCTTT
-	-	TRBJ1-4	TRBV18	CASSLQRVNEKLFF	TGTGCCAGCTCACTCCAAAGGGTGAATGAAAAACTGTTTTTT